This TCR beta chain was captured by sequencing in a study of shared clonotypes between healthy human individuals. Sequencing was performed with immunoSEQ multiplex PCR; in TCRdb, only in-frame clones are kept and a portion is missing. In the table there are a few hundred thousand clones, around 96% of which are singletons. The germline V and J ends were trimmed by 1 base and 0 bases, with 6 bases remaining between them. The CDR3 has 14 amino acids. Germline-derived CDR1 and CDR2 are MGHDK and SYGVNS. Comments on this clone: Antigen specificity is unknown.

Findings and caveats of the study: In having few donors, the study represented limited genetic and exposure-history diversity.

This TCR derives from a man aged 25-45 years in good health. The sequencing sample was made of memory CD8+ T cells sorted from blood. Stated subset: CD45RO+ cells pooled with CCR7-negative TemRA cells. V gene TRBV25-1 combines with J gene TRBJ2-5; D is unresolved. The CDR3 region is CASSESQYQETQYF. CDR3 nucleotide sequence: TGTGCCAGCAGTGAATCCCAGTACCAAGAGACCCAGTACTTC.